Below are 25 T cell receptor beta chains sequenced from a single sample in a study of OX40 agonist ivuxolimab in advanced cancers. The protocol was immunoSEQ multiplex PCR, while the TCRdb copy is restricted to in-frame clones and leaves out a portion. The sample contains about 100,000 clones, around 89% of which appear only once. Source: CD4+ or CD8+ T cells sorted from blood, taken in a trial of the OX40 agonist ivuxolimab. The source of these receptors is an adult with an advanced solid tumor such as melanoma, head and neck, liver or kidney cancer.

This rearrangement joins TRBV12-1 to TRBJ2-6; the table gives TRBD1 as D, unverified against the DNA. TRBV12-1 is marked as a pseudogene. The CDR3 has 15 residues. The CDR3: CASSSVRSGANVLTF. CDR3 in DNA: TGTGCCAGCAGCTCAGTCAGGTCCGGGGCCAACGTCCTGACTTTC.

The chain uses TRBV5-4 and TRBJ2-1, with D possibly matching TRBD1 (5 bases). CDR3 length equals 16 residues. Germline CDR1 and CDR2: SGHNT and YYREEE (reference sequence). The ends were cut back, 2 bases at V and 2 bases at J, with 14 bases in the middle. The CDR3 here is CASSFSQRGPYNEQFF. For the CDR3, the DNA is TGTGCCAGCAGCTTTTCTCAAAGGGGCCCCTACAATGAGCAGTTCTTC.

J is TRBJ1-6 and V is TRBV5-4; no definite D call. The CDR3 contains 17 residues. Germline V lookup: CDR1 SGHNT, CDR2 YYREEE (reference sequence). The V and J ends lost 4 bases and 9 bases respectively, with 23 bases between them. CDR3 region: CASSPLGGGSPSSPLHF. CDR3 sequence (DNA): TGTGCCAGCAGCCCCTTGGGAGGCGGTTCCCCGAGTTCACCCCTCCACTTT.

V usage is TRBV11-2 and J usage is TRBJ1-4, with 9 positions matching TRBD1. The ends lost 5 bases at V and 5 bases at J; junction bases unmatched: 3. Germline lookup yields CDR1 SGHAT and CDR2 FQNNGV. This CDR3 spans 14 amino acids. The CDR3 bases are TGTGCCAGCAGCACAGGGGGCGTCAATGAAAAACTGTTTTTT. The encoded protein is CASSTGGVNEKLFF.

This rearrangement joins TRBV30 to TRBJ2-3, with D perhaps matching TRBD2 (7 bases). V lost 2 bases, J lost 4 bases, and 19 bases lay in between. This CDR3 has 16 amino acids. CDR1 GTSNPN and CDR2 SVGIG come from the germline V gene (reference sequence). The CDR3 DNA sequence: TGTGCCTGGAGTCCCACTGGGGGGGGCCACCCAGATACGCAGTATTTT. Protein sequence: CAWSPTGGGHPDTQYF.

This chain joins TRBV25-1 and TRBJ1-2, with D possibly TRBD1 on 6 matching bases. The CDR3 contains 14 residues. CDR1 and CDR2 from the germline V gene are MGHDK and SYGVNS. Trimming took 4 bases from V and 2 from J, leaving 11 bases between them. The chain's CDR3 is CASSVGQFNYGYTF. CDR3 coding DNA: TGTGCCAGCAGTGTAGGACAGTTCAACTATGGCTACACCTTC.

The J gene is TRBJ1-4, the V gene TRBV30; D may be TRBD1 (5 bases). Germline V gives CDR1 GTSNPN, CDR2 SVGIG (reference sequence). The CDR3 runs 16 residues. The ends were cut back, 0 bases at V and 5 bases at J, with 16 bases in the middle. The CDR3 reads CAWSVPTGGMNEKLFF. CDR3 nucleotide sequence: TGTGCCTGGAGTGTACCGACCGGGGGGATGAATGAAAAACTGTTTTTT.

The chain is built from TRBV14 and TRBJ2-7, with D possibly matching TRBD2 (5 bases). The CDR3 is made up of 14 amino acids. V lost 4 bases and J lost 6, with 16 bases in between. Germline loops: CDR1 SGHDN, CDR2 FVKESK. CDR3 region: CASSRPSRSTEQYF. The CDR3 region has the DNA TGTGCCAGCAGCCGCCCTAGCAGGAGTACCGAGCAGTACTTC. Combining the CDR3 with reference TRBV14 and TRBJ2-7 gives the whole variable domain EAGVTQFPSHSVIEKGQTVTLRCDPISGHDNLYWYRRVMGKEIKFLLHFVKESKQDESGMPNNRFLAERTGGTYSTLKVQPAELEDSGVYFCASSRPSRSTEQYFGPGTRLTVT.

The V call is TRBV28, the J call TRBJ1-1, with 8 bases fitting TRBD1. This CDR3 contains 15 residues. Losses at the gene ends were 5 bases for V and 6 bases for J; bases not matched to a gene: 11. Germline CDR1 MDHEN, CDR2 SYDVKM. The CDR3 protein is CASSPAGGASPEAFF. The CDR3, as DNA: TGTGCCAGCAGTCCCGCAGGGGGCGCGTCCCCTGAAGCTTTCTTT.

J is TRBJ1-1 and V is TRBV5-1; D not certain. Germline CDR1 reads SGHRS; CDR2 reads YFSETQ. V lost 1 base to trimming and J lost 0 bases, with 10 bases between them. This CDR3 is built from 15 residues. The CDR3 region is CASSLNTVMNTEAFF. In DNA, the CDR3 is TGCGCCAGCAGCTTGAACACGGTAATGAACACTGAAGCTTTCTTT.

Here the CDR3 DNA reads TGTGCCAGCAGTGAAGTTGAAAAACTGTTTTTT. Its translation: CASSEVEKLFF. The V gene is TRBV2, the J gene TRBJ1-4; no clear D. The CDR3 has 11 amino acids. V lost 1 base and J 7 bases, leaving 1 base between the germline ends. Germline values: CDR1 SNHLY, CDR2 FYNNEI.

The rearrangement links TRBV19 to TRBJ2-7; D perhaps matches TRBD1 (6 bases). The CDR3 is made up of 14 amino acids. Per the germline V gene, CDR1 is LNHDA and CDR2 is SQIVND (reference sequence). Trimming stripped 6 bases from V and 0 bases from J, with 12 bases between. CDR3 in amino acids: CASSRDKSSYEQYF. The CDR3 bases are TGTGCCAGTAGCCGGGACAAGAGCTCCTACGAGCAGTACTTC.

V usage is TRBV20-1 and J usage is TRBJ1-2; D is ambiguous. The V and J ends lost 6 bases and 7 bases respectively, with 12 bases between them. This CDR3 spans 11 amino acids. Germline CDR1 and CDR2: DFQATT and SNEGSKA (reference sequence). The chain's CDR3 is CSASIRPGYTF. The DNA of the CDR3 is TGCAGTGCCTCCATCCGGCCTGGCTACACCTTC.

V is TRBV9 and J is TRBJ2-3; 8 positions agree with TRBD2. The V and J ends lost 3 bases and 2 bases, in that order; junction bases with no gene match: 8. Germline CDR1 reads SGDLS; CDR2 reads YYNGEE. The CDR3 is made up of 16 amino acids. CDR3 nucleotides: TGTGCCAGCAGCGGTCGAGCGGGAGTCCCCACAGATACGCAGTATTTT. Encoded protein: CASSGRAGVPTDTQYF.

The chain recombines TRBV11-3 with TRBJ2-3; TRBD2 matches at 10 bases. The CDR3 consists of 15 residues. Looked up from germline, CDR1 is SGHNT and CDR2 is YENEEA. V gave up 5 bases and J gave up 7 bases; unmatched junction bases: 9. CDR3 amino acids: CASSPGGSGRYTQYF. CDR3 nucleotide sequence: TGTGCCAGCAGCCCCGGCGGTAGCGGGAGGTATACGCAGTATTTT.

The chain uses TRBV9 and TRBJ2-3, with 7 bases identical to TRBD1. The CDR3 sequence is 14 residues long. Trimming at V came to 2 bases and at J to 4 bases, leaving 4 bases not matched to a gene. Germline CDR1 is SGDLS and CDR2 is YYNGEE. CDR3: CASSVRQGSDTQYF. CDR3 bases: TGTGCCAGCAGCGTTCGACAGGGTTCAGATACGCAGTATTTT.

This rearrangement joins TRBV19 to TRBJ1-1; no clear D gene. The ends were cut back, 3 bases at V and 3 bases at J, with 11 bases in the middle. CDR1 is LNHDA, CDR2 SQIVND, per germline (reference sequence). The CDR3 is made up of 14 amino acids. CDR3 protein: CASSIVWEDTEAFF. The CDR3 DNA sequence: TGTGCCAGTAGTATCGTCTGGGAGGACACTGAAGCTTTCTTT.

V and J are TRBV30 and TRBJ2-3, with D possibly TRBD2 on 5 matching bases. V was clipped by 3 bases and J by 0 bases, with 13 bases between them. The CDR3 spans 15 residues. CDR1 and CDR2 from the germline V gene are GTSNPN and SVGIG (reference sequence). CDR3: CAWSPKSGSTDTQYF. The CDR3 region has the DNA TGTGCCTGGAGCCCGAAAAGCGGCAGCACAGATACGCAGTATTTT.

J is TRBJ2-5 and V is TRBV15; weak D call: TRBD1 (7 bases). Per germline, CDR1 LNHNV and CDR2 YYDKDF (reference sequence). The CDR3 has 15 residues. V dropped 0 bases and J dropped 5 bases, with 13 bases sitting between them. CDR3 residues: CATSRDRRGPETQYF. The CDR3 DNA reads TGTGCCACCAGCAGAGATAGGAGGGGGCCGGAGACCCAGTACTTC.

This clone was recorded once. The chain carries TRBV5-1 and TRBJ1-3; 7 bases fit TRBD1. The CDR3 has 16 residues. Germline V gene sequence: CDR1 SGHRS, CDR2 YFSETQ. The junction had 12 bases not matched to a gene; V was cut back by 2 bases and J by 7 bases. The CDR3 DNA reads as TGCGCCAGCAGCTTACTACCCGGACAGGTAGCGAACACCATATATTTT. It yields the protein CASSLLPGQVANTIYF.

J is TRBJ2-3 and V is TRBV4-2, with 10 bases identical to TRBD2. With 2 bases clipped from V and 2 bases from J, the junction kept 10 bases outside the gene matches. Per germline, CDR1 LGHNA and CDR2 YNFKEQ. This CDR3 is built from 18 residues. This chain's CDR3 is CASSQRIAGGGITDTQYF. CDR3 bases: TGTGCCAGCAGCCAAAGGATAGCGGGAGGAGGTATCACAGATACGCAGTATTTT.

The chain couples TRBV7-8 to TRBJ2-6, with D tentatively TRBD1 (6 bases). Trimming cost V 8 bases and J 0 bases, with 17 bases left between them. This CDR3 is built from 17 residues. Germline loops: CDR1 SGHVS, CDR2 FQNEAQ. The CDR3 loop is CASYSRGQLSGANVLTF. CDR3 in DNA: TGTGCCAGCTACTCCAGAGGACAGCTCTCTGGGGCCAACGTCCTGACTTTC.

This clone has just one count. This rearrangement joins TRBV2 to TRBJ2-7; 7 bases line up with TRBD2. The germline V gene has CDR1 SNHLY and CDR2 FYNNEI. The junction had 8 bases not matched to a gene; V was cut back by 6 bases and J by 3 bases. The CDR3 loop spans 14 amino acids. The CDR3 protein is CASSYPRDYYEQYF. In nucleotides, the CDR3 is TGTGCCAGCAGCTACCCCCGGGACTACTACGAGCAGTACTTC.

CDR3 nucleotide sequence: TGTGCCAGCGGCATTGGGGGGGATGTCTACAATGAGCAGTTCTTC. This codes for CASGIGGDVYNEQFF. V usage is TRBV6-5 and J usage is TRBJ2-1; 7 bases agree with TRBD2. CDR3 length equals 15 residues. With 8 bases clipped from V and 3 bases from J, the junction kept 10 bases outside the gene matches. Germline loops: CDR1 MNHEY, CDR2 SVGAGI.

Details on this clone: The same CDR3 is also encoded by other DNA sequences in this sample. The chain combines TRBV6-5 with TRBJ1-1; D not resolved. Per germline, CDR1 MNHEY and CDR2 SVGAGI. The CDR3 has 14 residues. The germline V and J ends were trimmed by 5 bases and 0 bases, with 10 bases remaining between them. Written as DNA, the CDR3 is TGTGCCAGCAGTCTGGATAGGGTGAACACTGAAGCTTTCTTT. This encodes CASSLDRVNTEAFF.